Given below is one T cell receptor beta chain in context. This CDR3 is 13 amino acids long. Deletions cut 2 bases from V and 7 bases from J, with 8 bases between. With a J-beta primer mix and a sample-barcoded 5' primer, a second PCR ran about 7 to 11 cycles. TCRdb re-derived calls from the 5' RACE reads in MiXCR, one entry per CDR3 protein. The repertoire has around 850,000 distinct CDR3 sequences, around 36% of them found once; the top ten carry roughly 13%. The data derive from a study of blood T cells in healthy people across ages. The TCR sequence derives from a man aged 18 to 30 in good health. Material: blood. The J gene is TRBJ1-4, the V gene TRBV12-3 or TRBV12-4; unclear D gene. The CDR3 DNA sequence: TGTGCCAGCAGTTTACCCGTTGGTGAAAAACTGTTTTTT. The encoded protein is CASSLPVGEKLFF.